This record covers a single TCR beta chain. Its antigen is unidentified. The data were obtained in a study of graft-versus-host responses after intestinal transplantation. Study context: Tacrolimus and steroids were given for around three years to all recipients after anti-thymocyte globulin induction.

TCRdb's copy holds only in-frame clones and misses some; the assay was immunoSEQ multiplex PCR. The top ten clones hold roughly 1.3% of a sample with more than 65,000 clones, about nine tenths of them seen once. V lost 0 bases, J lost 6 bases, and 15 bases lay in between. The CDR3 contains 16 residues. The V gene's germline CDR1 is SGDLS and CDR2 YYNGEE. The chain employs TRBV9 and TRBJ2-2, with D hard to call. The sample in question was unstimulated CD8+ T cells sorted from spleen or lymph node cells, obtained before intestinal transplant. This receptor was taken from a human donor who received an intestinal transplant. CDR3 bases: TGTGCCAGCAGCGTAGAAGGAGTTGTCGTCGCCGGGGAGCTGTTTTTT. Translating gives CASSVEGVVVAGELFF.